The T cell receptor (beta chain) described here comes from a study of read filtering for tumor transcriptome and immune sequencing. Study-wide points: Even smaller IR-seq throughput identified most shared clonotypes. About 77% of IR-seq clonotypes had a single read, yet these held about 3.5% of reads.

V gave up 0 bases and J gave up 5 bases, with 7 bases separating them. Germline loops: CDR1 SQVTM, CDR2 ANQGSEA. The CDR3 has 13 residues. Molecular barcoded adaptors covering alpha/delta and beta/gamma chains were used on 400 to 450 ng RNA. TCRdb itself ran the reads through MiXCR, one entry per CDR3 protein. Of 40,000 or so distinct CDR3 sequences detected, around an eighth appear once; the ten largest clones hold about 32%. This clonotype has ten or more counts. Its antigen remains unknown. Every patient had bone marrow sampled while the disease was active. The sequencing sample was made of a population of CD138-negative cells sorted from bone marrow. The receptor's source is a donor at least 40 years old with multiple myeloma. This chain uses TRBV29-1 with TRBJ1-4; tentatively, D is TRBD1 (6 bases). CDR3 nucleotides: TGCAGCGTTGAAGAAGGGGGGAATGAAAAACTGTTTTTT. Translating gives CSVEEGGNEKLFF.